The clone carrying this TCR beta chain has ten or more counts. The data stem from a study of T-cell reconstitution after alpha-beta-depleted transplantation in children. Molecular barcoding with unique molecular identifiers was used for the TCRbeta library. TCRdb re-called the PCR reads with MiXCR, one entry per CDR3 protein. The table shows a few hundred thousand distinct CDR3 sequences, with 12% occurring only once. The CDR3 is 16 amino acids. Losses at the gene ends were 5 bases for V and 4 bases for J; bases not matched to a gene: 11. This TCR derives from a human donor who donated a stem cell graft to a child with combined immunodeficiency. Specimen: PBMCs from the stem cell graft donor, collected from the stem cell graft. V usage is TRBV12-3 or TRBV12-4 and J usage is TRBJ1-5; 7 nucleotides line up with TRBD1. The CDR3 reads CASSPPTGKLNQPQHF. The DNA for the CDR3 is TGTGCCAGCAGTCCACCGACAGGGAAGTTAAATCAGCCCCAGCATTTT.